The 2 T cell receptor beta chains below were found in one sample sequenced in a study of human T cells and chemical hapten exposure. Time point denoted: patch test 2, 6 weeks after DPC sensitization. The treatment denotes: therapeutic diphenylcyclopropenone sensitization with weekly scalp DPC. TCRdb ran MiXCR on the RACE reads and lists one entry per CDR3 protein. The sample records tens of thousands of distinct CDR3 sequences, roughly 9.4% being singletons. The sequenced sample was whole blood, obtained in connection with sensitization to the hapten diphenylcyclopropenone (DPC). All receptors derive from a man younger than 40 with alopecia areata. Some clones in this sample may be carry-over from other donors' samples.

This clonotype has only a few counts. V and J are TRBV29-1 and TRBJ2-5; 8 bases align to TRBD2. Losses at the gene ends were 1 base for V and 1 base for J; bases not matched to a gene: 5. The CDR3 is made up of 15 amino acids. From germline, CDR1 is SQVTM and CDR2 ANQGSEA. The CDR3 here is CSVEVYREGQETQYF. Here the CDR3 DNA reads TGCAGCGTTGAAGTATACCGGGAGGGCCAAGAGACCCAGTACTTC. The full variable domain, with the rest looked up from reference TRBV29-1 and TRBJ2-5, is SAVISQKPSRDICQRGTSLTIQCQVDSQVTMMFWYRQQPGQSLTLIATANQGSEATYESGFVIDKFPISRPNLTFSTLTVSNMSPEDSSIYLCSVEVYREGQETQYFGPGTRLLVL.

This clonotype was picked up a small number of times. The chain recombines TRBV15 with TRBJ2-3, with 7 nucleotides matching TRBD2. Germline values: CDR1 LNHNV, CDR2 YYDKDF (reference sequence). Losses at the gene ends were 2 bases for V and 1 base for J; bases not matched to a gene: 6. The CDR3 has 16 residues. The CDR3 loop reads CATSRFAAGGTDTQYF. CDR3 nucleotides: TGTGCCACCAGCAGATTTGCGGCGGGGGGCACAGATACGCAGTATTTT. The full variable domain, rest sourced from reference TRBV15 and TRBJ2-3, is DAMVIQNPRYQVTQFGKPVTLSCSQTLNHNVMYWYQQKSSQAPKLLFHYYDKDFNNEADTPDNFQSRRPNTSFCFLDIRSPGLGDTAMYLCATSRFAAGGTDTQYFGPGTRLTVL.